This T cell receptor beta chain was recorded in a study of shared clonotypes between healthy human individuals. Whole-study results and caveats: Deeper or shallower sequencing was expected to change how clonotypes are shared among donors. As a rule, naive subsets had a larger estimated richness than memory subsets. The authors sampled blood alone, and tissue repertoires likely differ.

The method was immunoSEQ multiplex PCR; TCRdb's version includes in-frame clones alone and lacks a portion of them. The sample shows about 600,000 clones, more than 95% of them seen only once. Notes on this clone: Its antigen is undetermined.

V was cut by 8 bases and J by 0 bases, with 16 bases left in between. Germline V CDR1 and CDR2: SQVTM, ANQGSEA. The CDR3 has 15 residues. The J gene is TRBJ1-4, the V gene TRBV29-1; D gene uncertain. The receptor comes from a woman aged 30 to 39 in good health. Source material: naive CD4+ T cells sorted from blood. Subset given: CD45RA+ positively selected. The CDR3 is CSISRWPATNEKLFF. The DNA for the CDR3 is TGCAGCATCTCTAGGTGGCCAGCAACTAATGAAAAACTGTTTTTT.